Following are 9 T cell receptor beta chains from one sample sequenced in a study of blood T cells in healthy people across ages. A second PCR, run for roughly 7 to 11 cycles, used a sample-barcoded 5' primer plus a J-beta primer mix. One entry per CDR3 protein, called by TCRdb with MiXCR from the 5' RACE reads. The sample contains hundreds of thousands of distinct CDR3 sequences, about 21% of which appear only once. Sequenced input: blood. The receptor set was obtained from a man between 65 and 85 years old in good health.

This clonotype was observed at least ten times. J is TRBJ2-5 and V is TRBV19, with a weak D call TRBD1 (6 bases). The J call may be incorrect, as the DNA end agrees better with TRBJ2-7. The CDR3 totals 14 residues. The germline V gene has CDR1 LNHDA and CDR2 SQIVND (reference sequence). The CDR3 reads CASSTGARSYEQYF. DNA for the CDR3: TGTGCCAGTAGTACAGGGGCGCGGTCCTACGAGCAGTACTTC.

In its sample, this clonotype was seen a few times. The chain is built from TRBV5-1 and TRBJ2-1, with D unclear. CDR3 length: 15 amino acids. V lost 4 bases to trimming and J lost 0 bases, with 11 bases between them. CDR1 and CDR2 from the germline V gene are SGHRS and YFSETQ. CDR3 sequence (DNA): TGCGCCAGCAGCCCGGAGTTAAGCTCCTACAATGAGCAGTTCTTC. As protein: CASSPELSSYNEQFF.

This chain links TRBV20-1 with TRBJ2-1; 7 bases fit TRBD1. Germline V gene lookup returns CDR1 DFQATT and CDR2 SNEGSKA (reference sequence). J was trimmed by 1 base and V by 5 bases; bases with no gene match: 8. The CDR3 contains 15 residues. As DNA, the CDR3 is TGCAGTGCTCACAGGACAGGAGATTCCTACAATGAGCAGTTCTTC. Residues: CSAHRTGDSYNEQFF.

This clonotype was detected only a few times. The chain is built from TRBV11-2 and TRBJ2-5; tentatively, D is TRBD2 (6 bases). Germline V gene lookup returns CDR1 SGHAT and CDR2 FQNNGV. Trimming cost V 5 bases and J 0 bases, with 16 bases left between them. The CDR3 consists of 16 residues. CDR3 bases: TGTGCCAGCAGCCCCGGGCTAGCGATCAACCAAGAGACCCAGTACTTC. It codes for CASSPGLAINQETQYF.

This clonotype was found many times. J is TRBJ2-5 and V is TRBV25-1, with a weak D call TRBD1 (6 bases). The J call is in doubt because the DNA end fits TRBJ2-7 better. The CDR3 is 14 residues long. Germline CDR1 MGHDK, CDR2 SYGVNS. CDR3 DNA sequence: TGTGCCAGCAGTGACTCTGGGGGCAGGGACGAGCAGTACTTC. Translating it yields CASSDSGGRDEQYF.

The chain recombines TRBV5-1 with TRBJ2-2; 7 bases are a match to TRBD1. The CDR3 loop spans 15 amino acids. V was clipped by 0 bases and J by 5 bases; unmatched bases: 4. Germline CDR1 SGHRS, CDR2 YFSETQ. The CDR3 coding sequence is TGCGCCAGCAGCTTGGTGACAGGGTGGACCGGGGAGCTGTTTTTT. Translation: CASSLVTGWTGELFF.

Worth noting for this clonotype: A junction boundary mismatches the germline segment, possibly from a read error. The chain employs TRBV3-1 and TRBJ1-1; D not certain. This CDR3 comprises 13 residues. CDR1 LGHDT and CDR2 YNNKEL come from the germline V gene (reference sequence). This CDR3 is CANSQEVGTEAFF. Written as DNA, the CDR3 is TGTGCCAACAGCCAAGAGGTAGGGACTGAAGCTTTCTTT.

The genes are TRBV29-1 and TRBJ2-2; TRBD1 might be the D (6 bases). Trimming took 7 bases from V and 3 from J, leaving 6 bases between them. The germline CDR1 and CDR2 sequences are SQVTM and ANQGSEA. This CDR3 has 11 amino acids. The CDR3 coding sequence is TGCAGCGCAGGGGACACCGGGGAGCTGTTTTTT. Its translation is CSAGDTGELFF.

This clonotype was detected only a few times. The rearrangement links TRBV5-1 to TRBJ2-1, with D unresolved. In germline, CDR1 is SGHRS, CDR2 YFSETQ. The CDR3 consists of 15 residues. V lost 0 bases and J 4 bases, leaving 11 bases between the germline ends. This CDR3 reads CASSLEVQKYNEQFF. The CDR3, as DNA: TGCGCCAGCAGCTTGGAGGTCCAGAAATACAATGAGCAGTTCTTC.